This T cell receptor beta chain appears in the sequencing data of a study of regulatory T cells in long-lasting Graves disease. Germline-derived CDR1 and CDR2 are KGHDR and SFDVKD. With V trimmed by 4 bases and J by 2 bases, 10 bases remained unmatched. CDR3 size: 18 residues. Building of the TCR beta libraries involved iRepertoire HTBI primers and Arm-PCR of CDR3 regions. TCRdb reanalysed the multiplex PCR reads using MiXCR and keeps one entry per CDR3 protein. There are about 530,000 distinct CDR3 sequences in the sample; roughly 15% occur only once, and roughly 25% lies in the top ten. As for time point: newly diagnosed GD, antithyroid drugs for less than 3 months. PBMCs were the source of the RNA used for TCR sequencing. The sample was also reused in another study, on T cells in Graves' hyperthyroidism and ophthalmopathy.

The TCR comes from a woman aged 35 to 60 with Graves disease. This specimen was peripheral blood mononuclear cells (PBMCs), taken at new diagnosis, from a patient treated with antithyroid drugs. This sequence joins TRBV24-1 and TRBJ2-2; TRBD1 agrees at 9 bases. CDR3 sequence (DNA): TGTGCCACCAGTGACTCCCGGCGGGACAGGGTAAACACCGGGGAGCTGTTTTTT. This codes for CATSDSRRDRVNTGELFF.